This TCR beta chain was documented in a study of cytomegalovirus exposure and HLA in healthy donors. PCR involved 60 Vbeta and 13 Jbeta primers. Generated by immunoSEQ multiplex PCR, the TCRdb table keeps only in-frame clones and is missing some. The sample records 150,000 to 200,000 clones, 60% to 80% being singletons. The clonotype comes from a woman in her fifties or sixties in good health and CMV-seropositive. The sequencing sample was made of PBMCs.

CDR3 sequence reads: CASSYTNPQKNTEAFF. Here the CDR3 DNA reads TGTGCCAGCAGCTATACTAACCCTCAGAAAAACACTGAAGCTTTCTTT. V gene TRBV5-4 combines with J gene TRBJ1-1; D is unresolved. The V gene lost 3 bases and the J gene lost 2 bases, with 17 bases spanning the gap. Germline assignment: CDR1 SGHNT and CDR2 YYREEE (reference sequence). The CDR3 has 16 amino acids. The whole variable domain, filled in from reference TRBV5-4 and TRBJ1-1, reads ETGVTQSPTHLIKTRGQQVTLRCSSQSGHNTVSWYQQALGQGPQFIFQYYREEENGRGNFPPRFSGLQFPNYSSELNVNALELDDSALYLCASSYTNPQKNTEAFFGQGTRLTVV.